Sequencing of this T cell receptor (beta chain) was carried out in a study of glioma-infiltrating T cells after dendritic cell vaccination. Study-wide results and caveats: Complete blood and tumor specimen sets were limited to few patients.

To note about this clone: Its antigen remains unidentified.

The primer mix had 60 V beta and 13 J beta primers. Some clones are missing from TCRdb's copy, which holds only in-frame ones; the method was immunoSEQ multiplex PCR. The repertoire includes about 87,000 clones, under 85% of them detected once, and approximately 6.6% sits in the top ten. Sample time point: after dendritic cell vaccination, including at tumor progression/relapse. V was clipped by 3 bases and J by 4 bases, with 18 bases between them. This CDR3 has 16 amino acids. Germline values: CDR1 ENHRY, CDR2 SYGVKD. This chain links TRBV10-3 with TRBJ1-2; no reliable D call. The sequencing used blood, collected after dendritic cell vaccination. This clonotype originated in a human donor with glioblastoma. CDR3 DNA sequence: TGTGCCATCAGTGATCCCCCACAACGGGAGGGCTATGGCTACACCTTC. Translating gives CAISDPPQREGYGYTF.